Listed below are T cell receptor beta chains from one sample, sequenced in a study of blood T cell repertoires in COVID-19. Measured with immunoSEQ multiplex PCR; TCRdb has only the in-frame clones, and not every one. The data hold approximately 320,000 clones, with about nine tenths observed a single time. Sequenced: peripheral blood. All receptors derive from a woman aged 25 to 39 with COVID-19, enrolled during active disease. CDR3s include the opening cysteine and the closing phenylalanine or tryptophan. Fields, in order: CDR3 DNA, CDR3 protein, D gene, clone size, V gene, CDR3 length, J gene. D genes are given only for firm matches. Clone size is stated in some rows and not others, as once, few, many or a class when expanded.

cdr3_nt: TGTGCCAGCAGCCAAGGGGGGGGAACGCAGTATTTT
cdr3_aa: CASSQGGGTQYF
d_call: TRBD2
clone_size: -
v_call: TRBV3-1/TRBV3-2
cdr3_length: 12
j_call: TRBJ2-3

cdr3_nt: TGTGCCAGCGGACCTCAGGGAGCGGGGGGGGATTTATTAATAGATACGCAGTATTTT
cdr3_aa: CASGPQGAGGDLLIDTQYF
d_call: TRBD2
clone_size: once
v_call: TRBV3-1/TRBV3-2
cdr3_length: 19
j_call: TRBJ2-3

cdr3_nt: TGTGCCAGCAGCCAAGATGATTTGGGGGGGAGTGAAGCTTTCTTT
cdr3_aa: CASSQDDLGGSEAFF
d_call: -
clone_size: -
v_call: TRBV3-1/TRBV3-2
cdr3_length: 15
j_call: TRBJ1-1

cdr3_nt: TGCAGCGTTGCTAGCGGGGGGAACAATGAGCAGTTCTTC
cdr3_aa: CSVASGGNNEQFF
d_call: TRBD2
clone_size: many
v_call: TRBV29-1
cdr3_length: 13
j_call: TRBJ2-1

cdr3_nt: TGTGCCAGCAGCTTGGGTCGCAGGGGAGAACAGCCCCAGCATTTT
cdr3_aa: CASSLGRRGEQPQHF
d_call: -
clone_size: -
v_call: TRBV5-6
cdr3_length: 15
j_call: TRBJ1-5

cdr3_nt: TGCGCCAGCAGCTTTGGAGGGGACACTGAAGCTTTCTTT
cdr3_aa: CASSFGGDTEAFF
d_call: -
clone_size: -
v_call: TRBV5-1
cdr3_length: 13
j_call: TRBJ1-1

cdr3_nt: TGTGCCAGCAGCTTAGGGACAGGGGGCGCGCGCTATGGCTACACCTTC
cdr3_aa: CASSLGTGGARYGYTF
d_call: TRBD1
clone_size: -
v_call: TRBV7-9
cdr3_length: 16
j_call: TRBJ1-2

cdr3_nt: TGCGCCAGCAGCTTGGTGGGGACTGGGGCCCATGAGCAGTTCTTC
cdr3_aa: CASSLVGTGAHEQFF
d_call: -
clone_size: -
v_call: TRBV5-1
cdr3_length: 15
j_call: TRBJ2-1

cdr3_nt: TGTGCCAGCAGCGCCCCCCAGGGGATTGTGGTGAACACTGAAGCTTTCTTT
cdr3_aa: CASSAPQGIVVNTEAFF
d_call: -
clone_size: once
v_call: TRBV7-9
cdr3_length: 17
j_call: TRBJ1-1

cdr3_nt: TGTGCCAGTTGGGACAACCAATACAGCGGTTCACCCCTCCACTTT
cdr3_aa: CASWDNQYSGSPLHF
d_call: -
clone_size: -
v_call: TRBV19
cdr3_length: 15
j_call: TRBJ1-6

cdr3_nt: TGTGCCAGCAGCTTAGCGGATCGGGGGGCTGGAAACACCATATATTTT
cdr3_aa: CASSLADRGAGNTIYF
d_call: -
clone_size: -
v_call: TRBV7-6
cdr3_length: 16
j_call: TRBJ1-3

cdr3_nt: TGTGCCAGCAGCCGGCGAGCTAGCGGATTCACAGATACGCAGTATTTT
cdr3_aa: CASSRRASGFTDTQYF
d_call: TRBD2
clone_size: -
v_call: TRBV7-8
cdr3_length: 16
j_call: TRBJ2-3

cdr3_nt: TGTGCCAGCAGCTTGGCCCCTGAGGGACTTAACACTGAAGCTTTCTTT
cdr3_aa: CASSLAPEGLNTEAFF
d_call: -
clone_size: once
v_call: TRBV5-4
cdr3_length: 16
j_call: TRBJ1-1

cdr3_nt: TGTGCCAGCAGCCCTGACAGGGAAGAGTACGAGCAGTACTTC
cdr3_aa: CASSPDREEYEQYF
d_call: TRBD1
clone_size: -
v_call: TRBV5-6
cdr3_length: 14
j_call: TRBJ2-7

cdr3_nt: TGTGCCAGCCCTCGGGGGGGCTTTTGGAATGAGCAGTTCTTC
cdr3_aa: CASPRGGFWNEQFF
d_call: TRBD2
clone_size: -
v_call: TRBV9
cdr3_length: 14
j_call: TRBJ2-1

cdr3_nt: TGTGCCAGCAGCTTAGCTTCTCCAGGGAGGGCACCCCTCCACTTT
cdr3_aa: CASSLASPGRAPLHF
d_call: -
clone_size: once
v_call: TRBV7-9
cdr3_length: 15
j_call: TRBJ1-6

cdr3_nt: TGTGCCAGCAGCTTGCCGACGGCAGGCTCCTATAATTCACCCCTCCACTTT
cdr3_aa: CASSLPTAGSYNSPLHF
d_call: -
clone_size: -
v_call: TRBV5-8
cdr3_length: 17
j_call: TRBJ1-6

cdr3_nt: TGTGCCAGCAGCTTAGGAACAGGGGGCATGAACACTGAAGCTTTCTTT
cdr3_aa: CASSLGTGGMNTEAFF
d_call: TRBD1
clone_size: -
v_call: TRBV7-2
cdr3_length: 16
j_call: TRBJ1-1

cdr3_nt: TGTGCCAGTAGAACGGGGTGGGCAGGGGGTACGGGCATTCAGTACTTC
cdr3_aa: CASRTGWAGGTGIQYF
d_call: TRBD1
clone_size: -
v_call: TRBV19
cdr3_length: 16
j_call: TRBJ2-4

cdr3_nt: TGTGCCAGTAGTATAGAAAAGGGGGCGCGAGCTTTCTTT
cdr3_aa: CASSIEKGARAFF
d_call: TRBD1
clone_size: -
v_call: TRBV19
cdr3_length: 13
j_call: TRBJ1-1

cdr3_nt: TGTGCCAGCAGCCAAGTACGGGGGAACCCCTACAATGAGCAGTTCTTC
cdr3_aa: CASSQVRGNPYNEQFF
d_call: -
clone_size: -
v_call: TRBV14
cdr3_length: 16
j_call: TRBJ2-1

cdr3_nt: TGCAGCGTTGCTGCCTACGAGCAGTACTTC
cdr3_aa: CSVAAYEQYF
d_call: -
clone_size: -
v_call: TRBV29-1
cdr3_length: 10
j_call: TRBJ2-7

cdr3_nt: TGTGCCAGCAGCTTAGCAGGGATATACAATGAGCAGTTCTTC
cdr3_aa: CASSLAGIYNEQFF
d_call: -
clone_size: -
v_call: TRBV13
cdr3_length: 14
j_call: TRBJ2-1

cdr3_nt: TGCAGTGCTAGTAACAGGGGGCTTGAGGGAGATACGCAGTATTTT
cdr3_aa: CSASNRGLEGDTQYF
d_call: TRBD1
clone_size: -
v_call: TRBV20-1
cdr3_length: 15
j_call: TRBJ2-3

cdr3_nt: TGTGCCAGCAGCTTAGATGTTAGGCACAGGGCCCTTCAAGAGACCCAGTACTTC
cdr3_aa: CASSLDVRHRALQETQYF
d_call: -
clone_size: -
v_call: TRBV7-6
cdr3_length: 18
j_call: TRBJ2-5

cdr3_nt: TGTGCCAGCAGTTTCGGGAGAGAGCAGTACTTC
cdr3_aa: CASSFGREQYF
d_call: -
clone_size: -
v_call: TRBV27
cdr3_length: 11
j_call: TRBJ2-7

cdr3_nt: TGTGCCAGCAGACCCGACAGAGATCAGCCCCAGCATTTT
cdr3_aa: CASRPDRDQPQHF
d_call: -
clone_size: -
v_call: TRBV6-5
cdr3_length: 13
j_call: TRBJ1-5

cdr3_nt: TGTGCCAGCAGCCAGGGGAGACCCCTCCACTTT
cdr3_aa: CASSQGRPLHF
d_call: -
clone_size: -
v_call: TRBV12-3/TRBV12-4
cdr3_length: 11
j_call: TRBJ1-6

cdr3_nt: TGTGCCAGCAGTGAAGGAGGACAGCATTTGAGGGCCGGGGAGCTGTTTTTT
cdr3_aa: CASSEGGQHLRAGELFF
d_call: -
clone_size: -
v_call: TRBV2
cdr3_length: 17
j_call: TRBJ2-2

cdr3_nt: TGTGCCACCAGCTCAATCCGACCGGGACAGGGGGCGCCTGGCTACACCTTC
cdr3_aa: CATSSIRPGQGAPGYTF
d_call: TRBD1
clone_size: -
v_call: TRBV15
cdr3_length: 17
j_call: TRBJ1-2

cdr3_nt: TGTGCCAGCAGCAGACAGGCGAATCAGCCCCAGCATTTT
cdr3_aa: CASSRQANQPQHF
d_call: -
clone_size: -
v_call: TRBV28
cdr3_length: 13
j_call: TRBJ1-5

cdr3_nt: TGTGCCAGCAGTCCCAGGTCCGGCTACGAGCAGTACTTC
cdr3_aa: CASSPRSGYEQYF
d_call: -
clone_size: -
v_call: TRBV27
cdr3_length: 13
j_call: TRBJ2-7

cdr3_nt: TGTGCCACCAGTGATCCGACCACGGGCAGGACTAGCGGGGGGGACGAGCAGTTCTTC
cdr3_aa: CATSDPTTGRTSGGDEQFF
d_call: TRBD2
clone_size: -
v_call: TRBV24-1
cdr3_length: 19
j_call: TRBJ2-1

cdr3_nt: TGTGCCAGCAGTTACTCGAGTAGCGGGCCGTTAGAGACCCAGTACTTC
cdr3_aa: CASSYSSSGPLETQYF
d_call: TRBD2
clone_size: -
v_call: TRBV6-2/TRBV6-3
cdr3_length: 16
j_call: TRBJ2-5

cdr3_nt: TGTGCCACCAGTGATTTGGCAATCGGGACACTTATAGGAGATAATAATTCACCCCTCCACTTT
cdr3_aa: CATSDLAIGTLIGDNNSPLHF
d_call: -
clone_size: -
v_call: TRBV24-1
cdr3_length: 21
j_call: TRBJ1-6

cdr3_nt: TGTGCCAGCAGCTTAGGCAACAGTTTCTATCAGCCCCAGCATTTT
cdr3_aa: CASSLGNSFYQPQHF
d_call: -
clone_size: -
v_call: TRBV7-9
cdr3_length: 15
j_call: TRBJ1-5

cdr3_nt: TGCAGCGGATCCCCCGGGACAGGGGCAAGCACTGAAGCTTTCTTT
cdr3_aa: CSGSPGTGASTEAFF
d_call: TRBD1
clone_size: -
v_call: TRBV29-1
cdr3_length: 15
j_call: TRBJ1-1